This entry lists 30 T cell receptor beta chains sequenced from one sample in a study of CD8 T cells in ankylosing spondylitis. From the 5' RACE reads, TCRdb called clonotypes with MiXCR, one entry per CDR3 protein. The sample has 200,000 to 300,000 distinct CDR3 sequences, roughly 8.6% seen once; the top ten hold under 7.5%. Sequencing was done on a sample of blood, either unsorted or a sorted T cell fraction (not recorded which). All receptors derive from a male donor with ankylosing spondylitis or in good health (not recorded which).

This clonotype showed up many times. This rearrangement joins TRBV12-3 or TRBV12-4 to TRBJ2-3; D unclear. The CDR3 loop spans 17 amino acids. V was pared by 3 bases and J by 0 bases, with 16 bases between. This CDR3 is CASSFRLDSSSTDTQYF. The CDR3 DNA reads TGTGCCAGCAGTTTCCGCCTCGACTCATCTAGCACAGATACGCAGTATTTT.

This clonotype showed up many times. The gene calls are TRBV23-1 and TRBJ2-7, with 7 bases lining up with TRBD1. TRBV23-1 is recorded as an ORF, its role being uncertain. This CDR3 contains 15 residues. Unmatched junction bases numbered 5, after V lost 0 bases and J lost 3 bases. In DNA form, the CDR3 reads TGCGCCAGCAGTCAATCGAGGGACAGACTCTACGAGCAGTACTTC. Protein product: CASSQSRDRLYEQYF.

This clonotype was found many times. CDR3 bases: TGTGCCACCAGCAGGGACAAGATGAACACTGAAGCTTTCTTT. It codes for CATSRDKMNTEAFF. The gene calls are TRBV15 and TRBJ1-1, with a possible D match to TRBD1 (5 bases). Trimming shortened V by 3 bases and J by 0 bases, and 8 bases separated the two germline ends. The CDR3 extends over 14 amino acids. Germline CDR1 reads LNHNV; CDR2 reads YYDKDF (reference sequence).

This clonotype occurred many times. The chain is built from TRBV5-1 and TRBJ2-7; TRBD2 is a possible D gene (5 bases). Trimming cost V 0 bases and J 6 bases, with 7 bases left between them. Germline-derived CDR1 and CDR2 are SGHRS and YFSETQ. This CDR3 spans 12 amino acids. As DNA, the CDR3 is TGCGCCAGCAGCTTGGCCGCGGGCGAGCAGTACTTC. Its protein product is CASSLAAGEQYF.

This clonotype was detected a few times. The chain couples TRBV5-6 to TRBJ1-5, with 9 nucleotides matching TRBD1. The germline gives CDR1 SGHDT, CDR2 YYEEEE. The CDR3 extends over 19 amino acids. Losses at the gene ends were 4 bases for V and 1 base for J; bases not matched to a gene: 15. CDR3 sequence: CASSRRGQGWGLSNQPQHF. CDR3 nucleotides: TGTGCCAGCAGCCGACGGGGACAGGGTTGGGGTCTGAGCAATCAGCCCCAGCATTTT.

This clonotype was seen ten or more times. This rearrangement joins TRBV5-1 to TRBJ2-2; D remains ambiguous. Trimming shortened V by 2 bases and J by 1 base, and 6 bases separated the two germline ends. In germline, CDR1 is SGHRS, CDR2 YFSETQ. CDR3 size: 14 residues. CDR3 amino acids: CASSFIGNTGELFF. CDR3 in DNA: TGCGCCAGCAGCTTTATAGGGAACACCGGGGAGCTGTTTTTT.

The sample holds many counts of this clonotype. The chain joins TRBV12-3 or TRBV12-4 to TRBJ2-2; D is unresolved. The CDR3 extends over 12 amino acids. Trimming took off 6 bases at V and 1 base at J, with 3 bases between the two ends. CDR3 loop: CASRKNTGELFF. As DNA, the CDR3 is TGTGCCAGCAGGAAGAACACCGGGGAGCTGTTTTTT.

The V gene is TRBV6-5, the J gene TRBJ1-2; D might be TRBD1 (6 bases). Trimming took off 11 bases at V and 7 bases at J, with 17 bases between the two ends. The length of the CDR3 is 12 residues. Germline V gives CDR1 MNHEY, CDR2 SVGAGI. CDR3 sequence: CAPRGAGGGYTF. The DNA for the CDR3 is TGTGCCCCCCGGGGGGCTGGTGGTGGCTACACCTTC.

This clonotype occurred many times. DNA of the CDR3: TGCAGTGCTAGGCTTCGAGGGGCTATAACAGATACGCAGTATTTT. Its protein product is CSARLRGAITDTQYF. The V gene is TRBV20-1, the J gene TRBJ2-3; D possibly matches TRBD1 or TRBD2 (5 bases each). Germline V gene data show CDR1 as DFQATT and CDR2 as SNEGSKA (reference sequence). This CDR3 spans 15 amino acids. Between the trimmed V and J ends, which lost 3 bases and 3 bases, there was a span of 16 bases.

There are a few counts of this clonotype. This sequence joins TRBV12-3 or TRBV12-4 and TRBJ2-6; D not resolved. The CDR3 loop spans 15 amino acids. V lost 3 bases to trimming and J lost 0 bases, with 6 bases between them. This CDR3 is CASSFVVSGANVLTF. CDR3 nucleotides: TGTGCCAGCAGTTTCGTAGTCTCTGGGGCCAACGTCCTGACTTTC.

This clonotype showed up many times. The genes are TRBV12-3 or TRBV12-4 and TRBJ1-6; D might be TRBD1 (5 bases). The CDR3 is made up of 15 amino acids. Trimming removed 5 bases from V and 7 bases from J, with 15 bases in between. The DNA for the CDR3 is TGTGCCAGCAGTCATACCGGGACTGAGAATTCACCCCTCCACTTT. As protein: CASSHTGTENSPLHF.

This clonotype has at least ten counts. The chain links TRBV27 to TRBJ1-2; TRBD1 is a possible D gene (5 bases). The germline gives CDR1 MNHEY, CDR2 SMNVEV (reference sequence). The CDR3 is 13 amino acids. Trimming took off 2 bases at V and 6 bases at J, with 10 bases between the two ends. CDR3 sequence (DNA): TGTGCCAGCAGTTTAAGGGGAGGGGATGGCTACACCTTC. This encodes CASSLRGGDGYTF.

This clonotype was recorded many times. The CDR3 reads CASSVGTGNQPQHF. The CDR3 DNA follows: TGTGCCAGCAGCGTCGGGACAGGCAATCAGCCCCAGCATTTT. The J gene is TRBJ1-5, the V gene TRBV9; 7 bases align to TRBD1. The germline CDR1 and CDR2 sequences are SGDLS and YYNGEE. The CDR3 length is 14 residues. The ends lost 2 bases at V and 2 bases at J; junction bases unmatched: 1. Supplemented by reference TRBV9 and TRBJ1-5, the full variable domain reads DSGVTQTPKHLITATGQRVTLRCSPRSGDLSVYWYQQSLDQGLQFLIQYYNGEERAKGNILERFSAQQFPDLHSELNLSSLELGDSALYFCASSVGTGNQPQHFGDGTRLSIL.

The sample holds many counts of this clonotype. In DNA form, the CDR3 reads TGCGCCAGCAGCTTGGGAGCGGCCGAGCAGTACTTC. Protein: CASSLGAAEQYF. This rearrangement joins TRBV5-1 to TRBJ2-7; tentatively, D is TRBD2 (5 bases). The CDR3 consists of 12 residues. V lost 0 bases and J 6 bases, leaving 7 bases between the germline ends. Germline-derived CDR1 and CDR2 are SGHRS and YFSETQ.

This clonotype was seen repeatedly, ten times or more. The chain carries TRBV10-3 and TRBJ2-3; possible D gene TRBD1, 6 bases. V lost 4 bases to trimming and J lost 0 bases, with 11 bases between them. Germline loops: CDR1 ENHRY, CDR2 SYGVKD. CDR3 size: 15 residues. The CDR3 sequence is CAISGTGFSTDTQYF. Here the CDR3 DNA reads TGTGCCATCAGTGGAACAGGGTTTAGCACAGATACGCAGTATTTT.

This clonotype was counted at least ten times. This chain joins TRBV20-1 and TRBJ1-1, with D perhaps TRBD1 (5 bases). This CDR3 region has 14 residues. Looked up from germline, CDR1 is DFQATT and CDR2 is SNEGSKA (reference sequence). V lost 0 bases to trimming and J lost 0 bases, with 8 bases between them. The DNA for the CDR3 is TGCAGTGCTAGAGATGGGGGAATGAACACTGAAGCTTTCTTT. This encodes CSARDGGMNTEAFF.

CDR3 DNA sequence: TGTGCCAGCGCTCATGGGACAGTCAGCGGGACGGGCCGGAACACCGGGGAGCTGTTTTTT. Its translation: CASAHGTVSGTGRNTGELFF. This sequence joins TRBV12-3 or TRBV12-4 and TRBJ2-2; D tentatively reads TRBD1 or TRBD2 (7 bases each). The CDR3 spans 20 residues. V lost 8 bases and J 1 base, leaving 29 bases between the germline ends.

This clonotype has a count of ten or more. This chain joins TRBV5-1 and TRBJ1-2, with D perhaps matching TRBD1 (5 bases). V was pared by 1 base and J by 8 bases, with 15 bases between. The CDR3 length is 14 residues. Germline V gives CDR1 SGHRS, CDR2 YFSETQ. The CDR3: CASSLPEGLGGYTF. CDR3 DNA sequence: TGCGCCAGCAGCTTGCCTGAGGGGCTCGGAGGCTACACCTTC.

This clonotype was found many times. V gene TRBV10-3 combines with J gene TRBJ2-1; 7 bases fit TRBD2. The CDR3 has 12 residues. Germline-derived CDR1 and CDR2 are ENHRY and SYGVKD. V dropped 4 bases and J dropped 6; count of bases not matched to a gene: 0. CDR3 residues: CAISAGGNEQFF. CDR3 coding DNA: TGTGCCATCAGTGCGGGGGGCAATGAGCAGTTCTTC.

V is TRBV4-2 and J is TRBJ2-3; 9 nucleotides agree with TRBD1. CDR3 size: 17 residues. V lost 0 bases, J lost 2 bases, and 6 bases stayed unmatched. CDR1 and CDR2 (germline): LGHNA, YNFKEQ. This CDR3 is CASSQDGNRGHTDTQYF. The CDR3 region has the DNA TGTGCCAGCAGCCAAGATGGGAACAGGGGGCACACAGATACGCAGTATTTT.

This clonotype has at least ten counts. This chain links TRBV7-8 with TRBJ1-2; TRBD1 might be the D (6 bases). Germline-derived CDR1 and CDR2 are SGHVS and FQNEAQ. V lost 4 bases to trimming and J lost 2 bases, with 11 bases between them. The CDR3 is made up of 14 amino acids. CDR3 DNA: TGTGCCAGCAGCTCAGGGACACTCAACTATGGCTACACCTTC. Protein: CASSSGTLNYGYTF.

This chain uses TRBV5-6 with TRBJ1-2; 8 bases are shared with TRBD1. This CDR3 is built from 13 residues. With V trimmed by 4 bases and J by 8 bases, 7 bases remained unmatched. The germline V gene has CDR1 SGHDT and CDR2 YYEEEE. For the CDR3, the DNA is TGTGCCAGCAGCAACCAGGGGGCGCGGGGCTACACCTTC. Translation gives CASSNQGARGYTF.

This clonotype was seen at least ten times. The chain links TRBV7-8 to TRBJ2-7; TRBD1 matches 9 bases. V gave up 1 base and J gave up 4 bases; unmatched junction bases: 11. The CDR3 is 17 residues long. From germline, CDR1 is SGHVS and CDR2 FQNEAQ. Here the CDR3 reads CASSLVPRQGGSYEQYF. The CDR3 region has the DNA TGTGCCAGCAGCTTAGTCCCCAGACAGGGGGGTTCTTACGAGCAGTACTTC.

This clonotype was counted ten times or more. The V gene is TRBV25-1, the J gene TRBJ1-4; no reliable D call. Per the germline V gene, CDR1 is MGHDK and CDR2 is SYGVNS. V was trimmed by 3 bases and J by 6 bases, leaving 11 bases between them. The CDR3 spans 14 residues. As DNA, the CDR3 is TGTGCCAGCAGTGACCCCCTTAGCTATGAAAAACTGTTTTTT. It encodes CASSDPLSYEKLFF.

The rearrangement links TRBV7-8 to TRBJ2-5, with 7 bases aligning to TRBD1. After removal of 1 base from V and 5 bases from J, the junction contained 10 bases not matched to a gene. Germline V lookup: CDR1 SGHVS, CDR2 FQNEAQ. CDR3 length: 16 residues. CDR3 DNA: TGTGCCAGCAGCTTAGGACTTAGAGGGGGCGAGGAGACCCAGTACTTC. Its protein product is CASSLGLRGGEETQYF.

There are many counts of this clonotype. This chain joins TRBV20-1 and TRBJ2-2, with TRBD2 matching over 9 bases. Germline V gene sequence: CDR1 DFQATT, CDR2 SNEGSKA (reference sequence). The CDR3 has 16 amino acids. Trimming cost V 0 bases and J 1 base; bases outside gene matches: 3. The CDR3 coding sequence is TGCAGTGCTAGAGATGTGACTAGCGGGAACACCGGGGAGCTGTTTTTT. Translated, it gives CSARDVTSGNTGELFF.

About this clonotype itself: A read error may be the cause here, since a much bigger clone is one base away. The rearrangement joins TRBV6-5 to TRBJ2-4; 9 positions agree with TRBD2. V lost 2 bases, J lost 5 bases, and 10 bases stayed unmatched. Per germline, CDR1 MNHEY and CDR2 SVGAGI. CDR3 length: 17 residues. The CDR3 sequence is CASSYRVSGSEENIQYF. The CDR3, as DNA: TGTGCCAGCAGTTACCGGGTTAGCGGGAGTGAGGAAAACATTCAGTACTTC.

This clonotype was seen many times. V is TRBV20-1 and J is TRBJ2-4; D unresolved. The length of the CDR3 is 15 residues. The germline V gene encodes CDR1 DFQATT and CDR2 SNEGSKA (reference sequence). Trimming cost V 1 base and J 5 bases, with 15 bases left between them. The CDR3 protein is CSARGRERAQNIQYF. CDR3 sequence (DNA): TGCAGTGCTAGAGGTCGTGAAAGGGCCCAAAACATTCAGTACTTC.

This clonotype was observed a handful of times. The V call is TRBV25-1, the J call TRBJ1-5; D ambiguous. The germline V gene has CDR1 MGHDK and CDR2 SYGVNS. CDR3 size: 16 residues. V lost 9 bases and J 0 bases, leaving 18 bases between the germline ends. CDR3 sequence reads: CASNHPYGHSNQPQHF. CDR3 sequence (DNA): TGTGCCAGTAACCATCCCTACGGCCATAGCAATCAGCCCCAGCATTTT.

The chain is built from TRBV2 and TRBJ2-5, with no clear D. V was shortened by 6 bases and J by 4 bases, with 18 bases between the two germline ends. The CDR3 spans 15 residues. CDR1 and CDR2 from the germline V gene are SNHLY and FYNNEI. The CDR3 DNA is TGTGCCAGCAGCCGGTACGGGCCCGACGGAGAGACCCAGTACTTC. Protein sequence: CASSRYGPDGETQYF.